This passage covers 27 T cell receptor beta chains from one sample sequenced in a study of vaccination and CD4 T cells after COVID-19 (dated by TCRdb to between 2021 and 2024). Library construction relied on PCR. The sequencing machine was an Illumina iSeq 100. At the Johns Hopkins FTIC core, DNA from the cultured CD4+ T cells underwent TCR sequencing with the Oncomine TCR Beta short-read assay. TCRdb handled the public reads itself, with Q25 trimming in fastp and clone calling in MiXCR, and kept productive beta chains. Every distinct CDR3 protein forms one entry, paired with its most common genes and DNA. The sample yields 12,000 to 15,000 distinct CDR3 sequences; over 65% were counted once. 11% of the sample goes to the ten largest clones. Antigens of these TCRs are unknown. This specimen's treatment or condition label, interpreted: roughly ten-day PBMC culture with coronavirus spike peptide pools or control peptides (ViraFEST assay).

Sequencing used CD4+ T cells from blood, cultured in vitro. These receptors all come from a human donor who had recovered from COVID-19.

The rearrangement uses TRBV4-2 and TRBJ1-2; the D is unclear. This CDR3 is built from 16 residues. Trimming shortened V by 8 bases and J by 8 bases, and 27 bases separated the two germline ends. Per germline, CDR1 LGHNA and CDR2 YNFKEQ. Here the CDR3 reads CASGYGEVFSFVGYTF. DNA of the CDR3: TGTGCCAGCGGGTACGGGGAGGTGTTTTCGTTCGTCGGCTACACCTTC.

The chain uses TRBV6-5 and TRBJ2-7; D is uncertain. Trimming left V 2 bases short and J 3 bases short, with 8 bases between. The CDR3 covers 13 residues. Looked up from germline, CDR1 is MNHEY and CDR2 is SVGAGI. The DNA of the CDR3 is TGTGCCAGCAGTTACCGACAAAACTACGAGCAGTACTTC. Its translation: CASSYRQNYEQYF.

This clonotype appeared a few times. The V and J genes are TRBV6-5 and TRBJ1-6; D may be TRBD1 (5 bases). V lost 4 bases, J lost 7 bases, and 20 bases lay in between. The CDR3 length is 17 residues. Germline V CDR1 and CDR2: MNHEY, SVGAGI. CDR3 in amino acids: CASSSQSSGARNSPLHF. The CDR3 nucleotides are TGTGCCAGCAGTTCCCAATCCTCCGGGGCAAGGAATTCACCCCTCCACTTT.

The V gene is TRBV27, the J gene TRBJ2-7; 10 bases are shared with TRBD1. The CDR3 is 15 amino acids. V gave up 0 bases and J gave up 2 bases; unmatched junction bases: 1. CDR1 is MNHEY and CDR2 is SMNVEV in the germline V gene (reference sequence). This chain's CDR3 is CASSLSGTGAYEQYF. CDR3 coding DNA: TGTGCCAGCAGTTTATCGGGGACAGGGGCCTACGAGCAGTACTTC.

The CDR3 sequence: CASSFGTGGRSYGYTF. The CDR3 nucleotides read TGTGCCAGCAGTTTTGGGACAGGGGGCCGATCCTATGGCTACACCTTC. This sequence joins TRBV28 and TRBJ1-2; 12 nucleotides line up with TRBD1. Germline assignment: CDR1 MDHEN and CDR2 SYDVKM. The J segment lost 4 bases and the V segment lost 3 bases, leaving 6 bases of the junction unmatched. CDR3 length: 16 residues.

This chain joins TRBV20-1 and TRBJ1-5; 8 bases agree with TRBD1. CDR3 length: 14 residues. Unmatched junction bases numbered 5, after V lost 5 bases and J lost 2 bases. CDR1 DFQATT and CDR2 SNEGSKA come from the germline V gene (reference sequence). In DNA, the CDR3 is TGCAGTGCTGGGAACAGGGGGGGCAATCAGCCCCAGCATTTT. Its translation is CSAGNRGGNQPQHF.

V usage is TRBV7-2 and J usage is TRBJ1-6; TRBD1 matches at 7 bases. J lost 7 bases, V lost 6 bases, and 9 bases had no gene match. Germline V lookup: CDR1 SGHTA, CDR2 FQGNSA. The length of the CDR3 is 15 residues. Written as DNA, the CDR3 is TGTGCCAGCAGATCTAGACAGGGCGCCAATTCACCCCTCCACTTT. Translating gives CASRSRQGANSPLHF.

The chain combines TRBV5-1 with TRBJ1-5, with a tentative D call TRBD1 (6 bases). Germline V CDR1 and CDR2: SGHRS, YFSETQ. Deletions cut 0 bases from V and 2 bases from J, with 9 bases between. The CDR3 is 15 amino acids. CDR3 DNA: TGCGCCAGCAGCTTGGAGGGGGGTGGCAATCAGCCCCAGCATTTT. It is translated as CASSLEGGGNQPQHF.

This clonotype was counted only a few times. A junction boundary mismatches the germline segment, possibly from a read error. Written as DNA, the CDR3 is TGTGCCAGCAGCCTTCGGACCGAGAACTCTGAAGCTTTCTTT. Its protein is CASSLRTENSEAFF. The V and J genes are TRBV7-3 and TRBJ1-1, with no clear D. Per the germline V gene, CDR1 is SGHTA and CDR2 is FQGTGA. The CDR3 has 14 amino acids.

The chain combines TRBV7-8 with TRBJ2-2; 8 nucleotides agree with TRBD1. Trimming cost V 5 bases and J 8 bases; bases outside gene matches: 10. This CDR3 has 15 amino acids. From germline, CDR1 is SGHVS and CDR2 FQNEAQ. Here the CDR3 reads CASSRTRQGTGELFF. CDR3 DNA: TGTGCCAGCAGCCGTACTCGACAGGGGACGGGGGAGCTGTTTTTT.

The CDR3 DNA reads TGCAGTGCGCCCCCGGGGCAGGGGGGCCTTCTGGGGTATGGCTACACCTTC. It yields the protein CSAPPGQGGLLGYGYTF. V and J are TRBV20-1 and TRBJ1-2; 7 bases line up with TRBD1. The CDR3 runs 17 residues. After removal of 6 bases from V and 5 bases from J, the junction contained 21 bases not matched to a gene. CDR1 DFQATT and CDR2 SNEGSKA come from the germline V gene (reference sequence).

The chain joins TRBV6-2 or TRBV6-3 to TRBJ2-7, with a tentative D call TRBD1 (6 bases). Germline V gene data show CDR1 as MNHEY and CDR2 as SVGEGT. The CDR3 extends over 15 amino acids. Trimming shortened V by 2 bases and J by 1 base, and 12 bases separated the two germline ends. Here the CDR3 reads CASSYRGRGSYEQYF. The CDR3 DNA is TGTGCCAGCAGTTACCGTGGCAGGGGTTCCTACGAGCAGTACTTC.

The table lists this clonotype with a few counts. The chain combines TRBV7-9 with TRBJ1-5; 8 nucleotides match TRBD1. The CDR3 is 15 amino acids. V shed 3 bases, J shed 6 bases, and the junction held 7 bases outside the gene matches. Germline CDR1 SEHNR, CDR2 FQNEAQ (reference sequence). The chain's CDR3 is CASSLGSGGVQPQHF. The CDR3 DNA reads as TGTGCCAGCAGCTTGGGATCAGGGGGCGTTCAGCCCCAGCATTTT.

The CDR3 region is CASSQYQETQYF. The DNA of the CDR3 is TGTGCCAGCAGCCAATACCAAGAGACCCAGTACTTC. J is TRBJ2-5 and V is TRBV7-2; D uncertain. Germline loops: CDR1 SGHTA, CDR2 FQGNSA. Trimming stripped 5 bases from V and 0 bases from J, with 4 bases between. The CDR3 contains 12 residues.

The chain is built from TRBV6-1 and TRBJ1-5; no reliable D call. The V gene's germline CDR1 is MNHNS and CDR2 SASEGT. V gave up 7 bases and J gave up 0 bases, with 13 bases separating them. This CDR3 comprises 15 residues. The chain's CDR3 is CASNRTPDSNQPQHF. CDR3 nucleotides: TGTGCCAGCAATAGAACACCGGATAGCAATCAGCCCCAGCATTTT.

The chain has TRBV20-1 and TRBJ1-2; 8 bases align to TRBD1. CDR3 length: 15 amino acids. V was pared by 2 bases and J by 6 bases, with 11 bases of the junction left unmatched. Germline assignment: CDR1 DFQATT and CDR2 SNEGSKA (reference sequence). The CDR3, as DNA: TGCAGTGCTAGAAAGCAGGGGGCGCTTCTGGATGGCTACACCTTC. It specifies CSARKQGALLDGYTF.

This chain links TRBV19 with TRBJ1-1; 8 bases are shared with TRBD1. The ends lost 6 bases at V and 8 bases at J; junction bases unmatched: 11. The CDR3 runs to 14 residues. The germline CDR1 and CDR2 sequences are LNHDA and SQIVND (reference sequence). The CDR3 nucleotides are TGTGCCAGTAGCTCCCTCGGACAGGGAAAAGAAGCTTTCTTT. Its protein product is CASSSLGQGKEAFF.

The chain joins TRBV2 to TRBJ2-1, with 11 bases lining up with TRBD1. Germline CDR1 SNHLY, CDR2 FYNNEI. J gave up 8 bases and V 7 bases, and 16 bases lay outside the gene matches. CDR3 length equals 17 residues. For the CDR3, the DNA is TGTGCCAGCATCGTGGGGGACAGGGGGAGGACGCGGGATGAGCAGTTCTTC. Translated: CASIVGDRGRTRDEQFF.

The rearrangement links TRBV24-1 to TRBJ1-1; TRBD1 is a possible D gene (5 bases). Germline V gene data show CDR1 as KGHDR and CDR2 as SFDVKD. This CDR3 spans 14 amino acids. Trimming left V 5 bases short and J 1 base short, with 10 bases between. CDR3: CATSARGSNTEAFF. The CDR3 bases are TGTGCCACCAGTGCTAGGGGCTCGAACACTGAAGCTTTCTTT.

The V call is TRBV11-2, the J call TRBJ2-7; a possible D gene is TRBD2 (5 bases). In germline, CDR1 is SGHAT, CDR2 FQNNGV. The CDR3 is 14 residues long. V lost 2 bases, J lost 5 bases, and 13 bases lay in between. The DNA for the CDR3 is TGTGCCAGCAGCTTAACCCCGGAGGCCAACGAGCAGTACTTC. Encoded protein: CASSLTPEANEQYF.

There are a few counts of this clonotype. The CDR3 region has the DNA TGTGCCAGCAGCTTATTTGACGGGGAGATCAATCAGCCCCAGCATTTT. Translated, it gives CASSLFDGEINQPQHF. The V gene is TRBV7-8, the J gene TRBJ1-5, with D unresolved. V shed 2 bases and J shed 3 bases, with 14 bases lying between them. CDR3 length: 16 amino acids. From germline, CDR1 is SGHVS and CDR2 FQNEAQ.

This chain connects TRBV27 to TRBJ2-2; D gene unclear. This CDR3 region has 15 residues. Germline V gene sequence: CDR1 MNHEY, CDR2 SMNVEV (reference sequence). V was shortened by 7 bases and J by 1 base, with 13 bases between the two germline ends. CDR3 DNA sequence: TGTGCCAGCACTTCAAGGAGAGGGAACACCGGGGAGCTGTTTTTT. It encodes CASTSRRGNTGELFF.

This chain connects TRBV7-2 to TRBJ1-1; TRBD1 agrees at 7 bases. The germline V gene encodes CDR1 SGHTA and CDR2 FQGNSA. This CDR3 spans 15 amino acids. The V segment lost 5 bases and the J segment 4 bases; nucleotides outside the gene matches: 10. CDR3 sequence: CASSPRQGRGTEAFF. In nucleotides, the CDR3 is TGTGCCAGCAGCCCTAGACAGGGTCGGGGCACTGAAGCTTTCTTT.

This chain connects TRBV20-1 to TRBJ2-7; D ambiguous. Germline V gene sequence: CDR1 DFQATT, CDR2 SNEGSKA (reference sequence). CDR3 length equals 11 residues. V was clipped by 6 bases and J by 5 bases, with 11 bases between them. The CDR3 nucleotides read TGCAGTGCCCCGCGGTGGGACGAGCAGTACTTC. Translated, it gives CSAPRWDEQYF.

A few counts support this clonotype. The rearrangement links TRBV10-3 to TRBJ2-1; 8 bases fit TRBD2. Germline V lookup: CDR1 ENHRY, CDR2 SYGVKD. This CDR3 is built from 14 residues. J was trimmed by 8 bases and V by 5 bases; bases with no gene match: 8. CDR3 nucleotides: TGTGCCATCAGTACGGGACTAGAGGTCTATGAGCAGTTCTTC. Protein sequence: CAISTGLEVYEQFF.

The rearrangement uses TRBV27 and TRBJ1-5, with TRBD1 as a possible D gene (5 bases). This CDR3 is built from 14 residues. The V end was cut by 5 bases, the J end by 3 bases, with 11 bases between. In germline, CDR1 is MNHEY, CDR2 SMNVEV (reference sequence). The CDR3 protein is CASSPGTSNQPQHF. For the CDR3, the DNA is TGTGCCAGCAGTCCCGGGACTTCCAATCAGCCCCAGCATTTT.

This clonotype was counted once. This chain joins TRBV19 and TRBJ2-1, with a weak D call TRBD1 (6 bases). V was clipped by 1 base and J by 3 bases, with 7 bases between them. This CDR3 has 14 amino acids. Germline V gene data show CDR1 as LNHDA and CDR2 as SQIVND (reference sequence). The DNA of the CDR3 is TGTGCCAGTAGTATAGGGACAGTCTACAATGAGCAGTTCTTC. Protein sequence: CASSIGTVYNEQFF.